These 5 T cell receptor beta chains originate from one sample sequenced in a study of CD8+ T cells in alopecia areata. As the sequencing template, cDNA was produced by extracting RNA and reverse transcribing it. This table comes from immunoSEQ multiplex PCR, and its TCRdb copy is limited to in-frame clones, with some not included. This table has some 120,000 clones, about 46% appearing once. Specimen: NKG2D-low CD8+ T cells sorted from blood. The source is a human donor with alopecia areata.

The chain joins TRBV27 to TRBJ2-7; 8 bases map to TRBD2. Germline V gene data show CDR1 as MNHEY and CDR2 as SMNVEV (reference sequence). The V segment lost 5 bases and the J segment 2 bases; nucleotides outside the gene matches: 8. The CDR3 length is 15 residues. The CDR3: CASSPQRGQAYEQYF. DNA of the CDR3: TGTGCCAGCAGTCCCCAGCGGGGGCAGGCCTACGAGCAGTACTTC.

DNA of the CDR3: TGCAGCGTTGGGGGGACATCCCCCTACGAGCAGTACTTC. Translated: CSVGGTSPYEQYF. V is TRBV29-1 and J is TRBJ2-7, with TRBD1 as a possible D gene (6 bases). Trimming pared 4 bases from V and 2 bases from J, leaving 12 bases between. The length of the CDR3 is 13 residues. Germline V gene sequence: CDR1 SQVTM, CDR2 ANQGSEA.

This clone came up a few times. Written as DNA, the CDR3 is TGTGCCAGCAGCTCGACCCTGGAGCAGTTCTTC. Translation: CASSSTLEQFF. The chain carries TRBV11-2 and TRBJ2-1; D is undetermined. Trimming cost V 4 bases and J 10 bases, with 8 bases left between them. Germline-derived CDR1 and CDR2 are SGHAT and FQNNGV. The CDR3 is 11 residues long.

Worth noting for this clone: The junction differs from germline at one of its ends, possibly a read error. This chain links TRBV30 with TRBJ1-1; TRBD1 matches at 8 bases. Per the germline V gene, CDR1 is GTSNPN and CDR2 is SVGIG (reference sequence). This CDR3 has 15 amino acids. The CDR3 protein is CAWRVALTGDSEAFF. The CDR3 region has the DNA TGTGCCTGGCGTGTTGCCCTGACAGGGGATAGTGAAGCTTTCTTT.

The sample holds a few counts of this clone. The rearrangement uses TRBV5-1 and TRBJ1-1; the match to TRBD1 covers 9 bases. The CDR3 sequence is 14 residues long. J lost 2 bases, V lost 3 bases, and 2 bases had no gene match. The germline V gene has CDR1 SGHRS and CDR2 YFSETQ. In nucleotides, the CDR3 is TGCGCCAGCAGCTGGACAGGGGTCAACACTGAAGCTTTCTTT. Its protein product is CASSWTGVNTEAFF.